The T cell receptor beta chain under discussion was sequenced for a study of PD-1 blockade in classical Hodgkin lymphoma. Regarding the study as a whole: Diminished baseline TCR diversity has been reported in newly diagnosed patients relative to healthy donors. No one has yet defined what causes the repertoire differences, which may be disease activity or prior therapy. Newly diagnosed patients and complete responders had comparable diversity at baseline.

Germline CDR1 reads MGHDK; CDR2 reads SYGVNS. J lost 1 base, V lost 5 bases, and 5 bases had no gene match. The CDR3 is made up of 15 amino acids. The table came from immunoSEQ multiplex PCR; TCRdb's copy has only in-frame clones and leaves some out. The data hold over 25,000 clones, with around 86% observed a single time. Brentuximab vedotin exposure varied, and every patient relapsed after autologous stem cell transplantation. As regards this clone: Its antigen is unknown.

The sequence came from a human donor with classical Hodgkin lymphoma. This rearrangement joins TRBV25-1 to TRBJ1-1; TRBD1 matches at 9 bases. The sequencing here drew on peripheral blood mononuclear cells (PBMCs), taken at baseline. CDR3 in DNA: TGTGCCAGCAGTCGAACAGGGGGCGGGAACACTGAAGCTTTCTTT. Its protein is CASSRTGGGNTEAFF.